These 18 T cell receptor beta chains share one sample of origin, sequenced in a study of cytomegalovirus exposure and HLA in healthy donors. 60 Vbeta and 13 Jbeta primers were used in PCR. Data came from immunoSEQ multiplex PCR; TCRdb stores just in-frame clones and leaves some out. Of about 120,000 clones listed, around 85% were seen once; the top ten hold over 2%. Sequenced material: PBMCs. Receptor source: a man aged 25-40 years in good health and CMV-seronegative.

V usage is TRBV11-2 and J usage is TRBJ2-7; 8 bases align to TRBD2. The CDR3 has 14 residues. Germline CDR1 SGHAT, CDR2 FQNNGV. With 4 bases clipped from V and 5 bases from J, the junction kept 7 bases outside the gene matches. The CDR3 loop is CASSSLAGRNEQYF. The CDR3 DNA reads TGTGCCAGCAGCTCGTTAGCGGGGCGGAACGAGCAGTACTTC.

The chain employs TRBV2 and TRBJ1-6; 10 nucleotides line up with TRBD1. CDR1 is SNHLY and CDR2 is FYNNEI in the germline V gene. Losses at the gene ends were 8 bases for V and 8 bases for J; bases not matched to a gene: 6. The CDR3 contains 14 residues. CDR3 residues: CASSAGQGYSPLHF. CDR3 bases: TGTGCCAGCTCAGCGGGACAGGGGTATTCACCCCTCCACTTT.

The chain links TRBV19 to TRBJ2-3; TRBD2 aligns across 7 bases. Per germline, CDR1 LNHDA and CDR2 SQIVND (reference sequence). This CDR3 has 15 amino acids. Trimming at V came to 5 bases and at J to 2 bases, leaving 7 bases not matched to a gene. The CDR3 DNA follows: TGTGCCAGTAGTGTTCTAGCGGCCGTCACAGATACGCAGTATTTT. Its protein is CASSVLAAVTDTQYF.

The gene calls are TRBV19 and TRBJ2-3, with D hard to call. The V gene's germline CDR1 is LNHDA and CDR2 SQIVND (reference sequence). The CDR3 is 14 residues long. V was cut by 9 bases and J by 6 bases, with 19 bases left in between. CDR3 nucleotides: TGTGCCAGCCAGAGGCTTTATGAGAAGGATACGCAGTATTTT. This encodes CASQRLYEKDTQYF.

The chain carries TRBV5-6 and TRBJ2-7, with 9 bases matching TRBD2. Germline lookup yields CDR1 SGHDT and CDR2 YYEEEE. This CDR3 is 14 amino acids long. V gave up 0 bases and J gave up 12 bases; unmatched junction bases: 10. The CDR3 loop is CASSLASGAVSPYF. CDR3 sequence (DNA): TGTGCCAGCAGCTTGGCTAGCGGGGCCGTAAGTCCGTACTTC.

This clone was recorded once. The genes are TRBV2 and TRBJ1-2, with 8 bases identical to TRBD1. This CDR3 spans 14 amino acids. Germline V gives CDR1 SNHLY, CDR2 FYNNEI. V was clipped by 7 bases and J by 6 bases; unmatched bases: 10. This chain's CDR3 is CASNDQGARDGYTF. The CDR3 nucleotides read TGTGCCAGCAATGATCAGGGGGCTAGAGATGGCTACACCTTC.

The chain employs TRBV6-1 and TRBJ2-1; 9 bases agree with TRBD1. CDR3 length equals 13 residues. Germline V gene sequence: CDR1 MNHNS, CDR2 SASEGT. The J segment lost 4 bases and the V segment lost 11 bases, leaving 6 bases of the junction unmatched. CDR3 in DNA: TGTGCCGCTAGGGGACAGGGTTACAATGAGCAGTTCTTC. The encoded protein is CAARGQGYNEQFF.

This clone was seen once. The V gene is TRBV18, the J gene TRBJ1-6; 10 nucleotides line up with TRBD1. The CDR3 runs 18 residues. Germline trimming cut 1 base from V and 3 bases from J; bases unmatched to any gene: 6. The germline V gene has CDR1 KGHSH and CDR2 LQKENI. Here the CDR3 DNA reads TGTGCCAGCTCACCACTGCGGGGACAGGGGAACTATAATTCACCCCTCCACTTT. Its protein product is CASSPLRGQGNYNSPLHF.

DNA of the CDR3: TGCGCCAGCAGCCTTCGGACAGTAGAGATGAACACTGAAGCTTTCTTT. This codes for CASSLRTVEMNTEAFF. This rearrangement joins TRBV4-1 to TRBJ1-1; possibly TRBD1 for D (6 bases). Germline V gene data show CDR1 as MGHRA and CDR2 as YSYEKL. Trimming shortened V by 4 bases and J by 0 bases, and 15 bases separated the two germline ends. The CDR3 runs 16 residues.

The chain combines TRBV5-1 with TRBJ2-5; D may be TRBD1 (5 bases). The germline V gene has CDR1 SGHRS and CDR2 YFSETQ. The V and J ends lost 1 base and 5 bases respectively, with 12 bases between them. The CDR3 runs to 14 residues. The chain's CDR3 is CASSLTDTRETQYF. The CDR3 region has the DNA TGCGCCAGCAGCTTGACGGACACCCGGGAGACCCAGTACTTC.

This clone was observed a few times. The chain combines TRBV4-1 with TRBJ2-5; 9 nucleotides match TRBD1. Trimming took 6 bases from V and 4 from J; bases not matched to a gene: 15. The CDR3 totals 17 residues. CDR1 is MGHRA, CDR2 YSYEKL, per germline. In nucleotides, the CDR3 is TGCGCCAGCAGTCTCACCGAACAGGGGGCTTATGGAGAGACCCAGTACTTC. This encodes CASSLTEQGAYGETQYF.

The rearrangement links TRBV6-1 to TRBJ2-2; 11 bases agree with TRBD1. Germline CDR1 MNHNS, CDR2 SASEGT. The J segment lost 6 bases and the V segment lost 4 bases, leaving 4 bases of the junction unmatched. The CDR3 runs to 15 residues. CDR3 bases: TGTGCCAGCAGTGGGACAGGGGGCATTTCCGGGGAGCTGTTTTTT. Translation gives CASSGTGGISGELFF.

This clone has a single count. This chain links TRBV5-1 with TRBJ2-2; 7 nucleotides align to TRBD2. The CDR3 runs 17 residues. V lost 4 bases and J lost 7; bases outside the gene matches: 16. Germline assignment: CDR1 SGHRS and CDR2 YFSETQ. The CDR3 DNA sequence: TGCGCCAGCAGCGCCAGACTAGCTGGATGGGTGGACGGGGAGCTGTTTTTT. It encodes CASSARLAGWVDGELFF.

V usage is TRBV6-1 and J usage is TRBJ2-5; tentative D call: TRBD1 (6 bases). The germline V and J ends were trimmed by 3 bases and 5 bases, with 19 bases remaining between them. Germline CDR1 is MNHNS and CDR2 is SASEGT. This CDR3 contains 16 residues. The CDR3 protein is CASSELQGQGSETQYF. The CDR3 DNA reads as TGTGCCAGCAGTGAGTTGCAGGGGCAGGGGTCTGAGACCCAGTACTTC.

The CDR3 spells CASRAGEQFF. The CDR3 coding sequence is TGTGCCAGCAGGGCGGGTGAGCAGTTCTTC. The V and J genes are TRBV2 and TRBJ2-1, with a possible D match to TRBD2 (5 bases). The CDR3 is 10 amino acids. The germline V and J ends were trimmed by 6 bases and 9 bases, with 6 bases remaining between them. Germline V gene sequence: CDR1 SNHLY, CDR2 FYNNEI.

This clone turned up a few times. The chain couples TRBV2 to TRBJ2-3; 8 bases line up with TRBD1. Per the germline V gene, CDR1 is SNHLY and CDR2 is FYNNEI. Trimming took 7 bases from V and 3 from J; bases not matched to a gene: 6. The CDR3 sequence is 14 residues long. The CDR3 nucleotides read TGTGCCAGCAACCGGCAGGGGGCTACAGATACGCAGTATTTT. Amino acid sequence: CASNRQGATDTQYF.

The V gene is TRBV5-6, the J gene TRBJ2-7; TRBD2 matches 10 bases. The J segment lost 0 bases and the V segment lost 5 bases, leaving 5 bases of the junction unmatched. The CDR3 is made up of 15 amino acids. The V gene's germline CDR1 is SGHDT and CDR2 YYEEEE. The CDR3 region is CASSLRTSGSYEQYF. The CDR3 nucleotides are TGTGCCAGCAGTCTCAGGACTAGCGGCTCCTACGAGCAGTACTTC. The complete variable domain, with remaining parts taken from reference TRBV5-6 and TRBJ2-7, reads DAGVTQSPTHLIKTRGQQVTLRCSPKSGHDTVSWYQQALGQGPQFIFQYYEEEERQRGNFPDRFSGHQFPNYSSELNVNALLLGDSALYLCASSLRTSGSYEQYFGPGTRLTVT.

This rearrangement joins TRBV14 to TRBJ1-6; D might be TRBD1 (5 bases). This CDR3 has 17 amino acids. Per germline, CDR1 SGHDN and CDR2 FVKESK. V was trimmed by 5 bases and J by 4 bases, leaving 18 bases between them. This CDR3 is CASSIKGSAAYNSPLHF. CDR3 coding DNA: TGTGCCAGCAGCATCAAGGGGTCGGCGGCTTATAATTCACCCCTCCACTTT.